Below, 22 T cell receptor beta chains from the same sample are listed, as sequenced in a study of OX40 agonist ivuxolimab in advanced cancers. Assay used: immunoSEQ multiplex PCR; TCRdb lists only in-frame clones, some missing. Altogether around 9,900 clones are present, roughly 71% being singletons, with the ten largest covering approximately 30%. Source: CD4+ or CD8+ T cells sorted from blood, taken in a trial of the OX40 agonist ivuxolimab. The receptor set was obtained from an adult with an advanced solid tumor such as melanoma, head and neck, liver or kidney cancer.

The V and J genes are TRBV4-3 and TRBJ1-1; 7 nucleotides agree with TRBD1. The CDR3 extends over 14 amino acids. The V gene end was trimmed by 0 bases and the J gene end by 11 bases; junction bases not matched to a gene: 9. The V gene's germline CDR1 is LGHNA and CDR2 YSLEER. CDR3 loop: CASSQEREGASAFF. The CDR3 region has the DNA TGCGCCAGCAGCCAAGAGAGGGAGGGGGCGTCGGCTTTCTTT.

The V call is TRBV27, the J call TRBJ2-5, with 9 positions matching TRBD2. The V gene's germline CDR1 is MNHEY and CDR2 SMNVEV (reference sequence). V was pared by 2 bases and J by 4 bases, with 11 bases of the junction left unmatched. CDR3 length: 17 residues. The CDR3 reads CASSLVNVAGGPETQYF. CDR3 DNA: TGTGCCAGCAGTTTAGTCAATGTGGCGGGGGGGCCAGAGACCCAGTACTTC.

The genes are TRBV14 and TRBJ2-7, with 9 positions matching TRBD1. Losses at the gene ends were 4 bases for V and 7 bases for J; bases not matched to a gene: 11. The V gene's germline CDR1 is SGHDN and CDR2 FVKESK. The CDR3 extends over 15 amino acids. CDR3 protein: CASSLQGALSGEQYF. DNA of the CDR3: TGTGCCAGCAGCCTACAGGGGGCCTTGTCTGGGGAGCAGTACTTC.

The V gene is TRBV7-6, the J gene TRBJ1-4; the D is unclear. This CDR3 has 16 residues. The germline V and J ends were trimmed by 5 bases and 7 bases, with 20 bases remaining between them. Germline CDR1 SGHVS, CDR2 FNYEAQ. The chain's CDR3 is CASSPINSGMAEKLFF. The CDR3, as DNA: TGTGCCAGCAGCCCTATTAATTCGGGAATGGCTGAAAAACTGTTTTTT.

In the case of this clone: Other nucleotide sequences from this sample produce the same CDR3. CDR3: CASSVGWNTEAFF. DNA for the CDR3: TGCGCCAGCAGTGTCGGCTGGAACACTGAAGCTTTCTTT. V usage is TRBV10-1 and J usage is TRBJ1-1; no clear D gene. Trimming stripped 4 bases from V and 1 base from J, with 7 bases between. CDR1 and CDR2 from the germline V gene are WNHNN and SYGVQD (reference sequence). The CDR3 contains 13 residues.

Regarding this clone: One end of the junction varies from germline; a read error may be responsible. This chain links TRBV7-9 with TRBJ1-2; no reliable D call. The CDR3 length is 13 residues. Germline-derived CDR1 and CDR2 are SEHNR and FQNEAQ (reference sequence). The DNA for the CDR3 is TGCGCCAGCAGCTTCGACACGACACATGGCTACACCTTC. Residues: CASSFDTTHGYTF.

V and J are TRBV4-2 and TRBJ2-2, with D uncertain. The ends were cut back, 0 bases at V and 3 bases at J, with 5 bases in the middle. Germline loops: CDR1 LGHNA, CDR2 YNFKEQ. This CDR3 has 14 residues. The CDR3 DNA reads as TGTGCCAGCAGCCAAGAATTGTACACCGGGGAGCTGTTTTTT. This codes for CASSQELYTGELFF.

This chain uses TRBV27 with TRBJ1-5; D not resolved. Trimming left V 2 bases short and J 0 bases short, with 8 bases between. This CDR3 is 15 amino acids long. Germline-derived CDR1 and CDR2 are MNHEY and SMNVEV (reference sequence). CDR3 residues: CASSLAGYSNQPQHF. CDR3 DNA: TGTGCCAGCAGTTTAGCGGGGTATAGCAATCAGCCCCAGCATTTT.

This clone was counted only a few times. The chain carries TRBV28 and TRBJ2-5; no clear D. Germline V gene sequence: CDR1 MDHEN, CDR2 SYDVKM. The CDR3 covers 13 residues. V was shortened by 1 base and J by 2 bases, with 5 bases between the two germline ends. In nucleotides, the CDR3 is TGTGCCAGCAGTTTATTACCGCAAGAGACCCAGTACTTC. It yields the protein CASSLLPQETQYF.

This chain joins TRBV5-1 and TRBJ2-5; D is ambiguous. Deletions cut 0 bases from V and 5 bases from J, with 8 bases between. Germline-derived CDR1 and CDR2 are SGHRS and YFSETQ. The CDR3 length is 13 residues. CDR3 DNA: TGCGCCAGCAGCTTGGTCCAGTGGGAGACCCAGTACTTC. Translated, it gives CASSLVQWETQYF.

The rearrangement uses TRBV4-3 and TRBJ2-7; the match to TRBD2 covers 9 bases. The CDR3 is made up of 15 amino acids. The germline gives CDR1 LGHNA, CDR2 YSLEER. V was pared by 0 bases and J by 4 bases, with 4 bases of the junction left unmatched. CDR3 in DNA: TGCGCCAGCAGCCAAGATGCGGGAGGGTATTACGAGCAGTACTTC. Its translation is CASSQDAGGYYEQYF.

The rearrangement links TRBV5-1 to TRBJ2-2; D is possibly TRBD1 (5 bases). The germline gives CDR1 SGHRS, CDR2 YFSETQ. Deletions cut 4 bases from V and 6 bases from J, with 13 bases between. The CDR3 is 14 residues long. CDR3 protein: CASSLWGSPGELFF. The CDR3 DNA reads TGCGCCAGCAGCCTCTGGGGCTCTCCCGGGGAGCTGTTTTTT.

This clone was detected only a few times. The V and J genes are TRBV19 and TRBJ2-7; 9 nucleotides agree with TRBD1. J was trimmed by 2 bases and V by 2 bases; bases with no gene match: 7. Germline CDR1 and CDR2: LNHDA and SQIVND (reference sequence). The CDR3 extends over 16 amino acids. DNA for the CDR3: TGTGCCAGTAGTATAATTCCGGGACAGGGTACCTACGAGCAGTACTTC. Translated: CASSIIPGQGTYEQYF. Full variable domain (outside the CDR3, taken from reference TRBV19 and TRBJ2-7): DGGITQSPKYLFRKEGQNVTLSCEQNLNHDAMYWYRQDPGQGLRLIYYSQIVNDFQKGDIAEGYSVSREKKESFPLTVTSAQKNPTAFYLCASSIIPGQGTYEQYFGPGTRLTVT.

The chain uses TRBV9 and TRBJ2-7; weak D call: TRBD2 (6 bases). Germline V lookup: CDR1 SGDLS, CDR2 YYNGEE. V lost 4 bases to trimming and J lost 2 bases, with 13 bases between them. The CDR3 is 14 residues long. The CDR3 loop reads CASSLTGETYEQYF. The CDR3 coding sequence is TGTGCCAGCAGCCTCACGGGAGAAACCTACGAGCAGTACTTC.

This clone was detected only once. CDR3 DNA: TGTGCCAGCAGTGAATTGGTAGGGGTCTCCTACGAGCAGTACTTC. Its translation: CASSELVGVSYEQYF. The chain carries TRBV2 and TRBJ2-7, with D perhaps TRBD1 (5 bases). The CDR3 spans 15 residues. CDR1 and CDR2 from the germline V gene are SNHLY and FYNNEI. V gave up 2 bases and J gave up 0 bases, with 11 bases separating them.

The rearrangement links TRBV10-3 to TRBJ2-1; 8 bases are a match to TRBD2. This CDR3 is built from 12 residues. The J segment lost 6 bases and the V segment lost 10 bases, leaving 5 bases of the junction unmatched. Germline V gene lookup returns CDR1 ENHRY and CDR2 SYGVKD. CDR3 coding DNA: TGTGCCACCGGGGGGGAGGGCAATGAGCAGTTCTTC. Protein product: CATGGEGNEQFF.

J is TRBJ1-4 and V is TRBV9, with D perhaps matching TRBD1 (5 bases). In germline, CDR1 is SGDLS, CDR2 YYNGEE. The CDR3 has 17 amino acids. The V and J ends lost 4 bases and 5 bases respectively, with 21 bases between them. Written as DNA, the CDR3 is TGTGCCAGCAGCCAGAGGGGAGAGCCGACGACAAATGAAAAACTGTTTTTT. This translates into CASSQRGEPTTNEKLFF. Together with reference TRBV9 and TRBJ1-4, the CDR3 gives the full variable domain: DSGVTQTPKHLITATGQRVTLRCSPRSGDLSVYWYQQSLDQGLQFLIQYYNGEERAKGNILERFSAQQFPDLHSELNLSSLELGDSALYFCASSQRGEPTTNEKLFFGSGTQLSVL.

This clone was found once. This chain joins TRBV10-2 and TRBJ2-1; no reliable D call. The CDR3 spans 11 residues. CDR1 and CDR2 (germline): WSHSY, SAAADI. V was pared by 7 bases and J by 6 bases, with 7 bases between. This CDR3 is CASTNGNEQFF. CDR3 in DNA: TGCGCCAGCACGAATGGCAATGAGCAGTTCTTC.

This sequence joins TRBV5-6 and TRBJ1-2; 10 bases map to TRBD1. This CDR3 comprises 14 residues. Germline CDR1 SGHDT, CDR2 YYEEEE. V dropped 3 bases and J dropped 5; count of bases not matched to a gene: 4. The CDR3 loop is CASSYGTGDYGYTF. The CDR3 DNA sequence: TGTGCCAGCAGCTACGGGACAGGGGATTATGGCTACACCTTC.

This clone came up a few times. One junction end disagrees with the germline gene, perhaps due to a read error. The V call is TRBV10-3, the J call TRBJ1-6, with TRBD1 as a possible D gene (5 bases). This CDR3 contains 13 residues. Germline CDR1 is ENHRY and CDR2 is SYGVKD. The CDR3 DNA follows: TGTGCCAGCAGTCTGGGGACCCAACCACCCCTCCACTTT. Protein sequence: CASSLGTQPPLHF.

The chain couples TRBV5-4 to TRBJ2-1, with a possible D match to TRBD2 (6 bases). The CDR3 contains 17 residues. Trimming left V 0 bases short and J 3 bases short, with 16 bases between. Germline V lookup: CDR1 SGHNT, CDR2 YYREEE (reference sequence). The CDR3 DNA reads TGTGCCAGCAGCTTGGGGGGGGATCACCTCCTCTACAATGAGCAGTTCTTC. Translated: CASSLGGDHLLYNEQFF.

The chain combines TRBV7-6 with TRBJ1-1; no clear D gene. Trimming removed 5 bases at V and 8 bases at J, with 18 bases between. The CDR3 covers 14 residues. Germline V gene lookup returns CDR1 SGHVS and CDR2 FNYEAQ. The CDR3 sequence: CASSPTTQAREAFF. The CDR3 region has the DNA TGTGCCAGCAGCCCCACCACGCAAGCCAGAGAAGCTTTCTTT.